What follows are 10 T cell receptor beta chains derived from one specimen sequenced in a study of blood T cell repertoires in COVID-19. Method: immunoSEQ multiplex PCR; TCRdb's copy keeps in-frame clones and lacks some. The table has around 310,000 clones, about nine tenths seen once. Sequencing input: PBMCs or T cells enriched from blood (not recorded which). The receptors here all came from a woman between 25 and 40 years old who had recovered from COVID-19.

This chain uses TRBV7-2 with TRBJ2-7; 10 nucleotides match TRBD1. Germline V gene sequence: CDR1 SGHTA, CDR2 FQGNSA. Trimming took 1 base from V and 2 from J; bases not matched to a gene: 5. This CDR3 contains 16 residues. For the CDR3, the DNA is TGTGCCAGCAGCTTAGGGGGACAGGGGTCTACCTACGAGCAGTACTTC. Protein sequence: CASSLGGQGSTYEQYF.

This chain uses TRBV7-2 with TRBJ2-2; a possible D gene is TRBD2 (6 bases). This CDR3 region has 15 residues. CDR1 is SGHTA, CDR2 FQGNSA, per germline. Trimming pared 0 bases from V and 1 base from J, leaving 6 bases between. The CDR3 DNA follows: TGTGCCAGCAGCTTAGCTAGCGGGAACACCGGGGAGCTGTTTTTT. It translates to CASSLASGNTGELFF.

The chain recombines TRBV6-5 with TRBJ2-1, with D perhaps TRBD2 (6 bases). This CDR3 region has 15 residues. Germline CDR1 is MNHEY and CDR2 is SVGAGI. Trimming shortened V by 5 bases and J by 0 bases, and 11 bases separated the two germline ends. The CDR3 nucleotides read TGTGCCAGCAGTATTAGCGGAAGCTCCTACAATGAGCAGTTCTTC. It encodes CASSISGSSYNEQFF.

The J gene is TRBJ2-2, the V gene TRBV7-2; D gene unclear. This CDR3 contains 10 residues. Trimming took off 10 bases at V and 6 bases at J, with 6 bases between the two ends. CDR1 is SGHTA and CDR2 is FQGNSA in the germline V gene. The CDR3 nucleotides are TGTGCCACACGGTCCGGGGAGCTGTTTTTT. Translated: CATRSGELFF.

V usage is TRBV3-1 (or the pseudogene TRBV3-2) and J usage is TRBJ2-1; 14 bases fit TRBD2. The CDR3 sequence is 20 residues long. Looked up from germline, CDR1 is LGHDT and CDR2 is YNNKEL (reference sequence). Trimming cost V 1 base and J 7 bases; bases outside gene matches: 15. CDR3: CASSQGIGTSGSGTGNEQFF. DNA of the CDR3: TGTGCCAGCAGCCAAGGGATCGGGACTAGCGGGAGCGGTACCGGGAATGAGCAGTTCTTC.

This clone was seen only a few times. CDR3: CASSSGTGGRAQYF. CDR3 bases: TGTGCCAGCAGCTCCGGGACAGGGGGGAGGGCCCAGTACTTC. This rearrangement joins TRBV13 to TRBJ2-5, with 11 nucleotides matching TRBD1. CDR3 length: 14 amino acids. Germline values: CDR1 PRHDT, CDR2 FYEKMQ (reference sequence). V shed 4 bases and J 9 bases; nucleotides not matched to a gene: 7.

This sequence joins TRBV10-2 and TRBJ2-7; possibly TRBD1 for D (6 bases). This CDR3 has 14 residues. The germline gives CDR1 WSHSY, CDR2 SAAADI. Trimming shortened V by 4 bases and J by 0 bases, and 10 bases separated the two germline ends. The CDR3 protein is CASSGQVPSYEQYF. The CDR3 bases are TGCGCCAGCAGTGGACAGGTACCCTCCTACGAGCAGTACTTC.

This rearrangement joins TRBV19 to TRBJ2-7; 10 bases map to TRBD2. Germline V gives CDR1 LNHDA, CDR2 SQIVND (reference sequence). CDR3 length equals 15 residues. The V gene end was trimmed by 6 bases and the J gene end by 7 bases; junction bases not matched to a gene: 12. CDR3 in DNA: TGTGCCAGTAGCTTAGCGGGAGGCCAGGCAGAGGAGCAGTACTTC. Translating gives CASSLAGGQAEEQYF.

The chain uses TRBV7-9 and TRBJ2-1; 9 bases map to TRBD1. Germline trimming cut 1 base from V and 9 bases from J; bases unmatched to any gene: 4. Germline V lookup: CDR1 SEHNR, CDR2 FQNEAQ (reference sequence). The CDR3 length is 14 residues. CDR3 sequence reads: CASSLGTGELEQFF. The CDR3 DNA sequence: TGTGCCAGCAGCTTAGGGACAGGGGAACTTGAGCAGTTCTTC.

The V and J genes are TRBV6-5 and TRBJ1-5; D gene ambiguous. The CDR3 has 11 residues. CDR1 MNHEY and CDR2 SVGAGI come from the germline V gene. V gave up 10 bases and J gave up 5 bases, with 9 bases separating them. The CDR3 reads CATKRDQPQHF. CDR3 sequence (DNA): TGTGCCACCAAGAGGGATCAGCCCCAGCATTTT.